This passage covers 4 T cell receptor beta chains from one sample sequenced in a study of T cells in localized non-small cell lung cancer. This table comes from immunoSEQ multiplex PCR, and its TCRdb copy is limited to in-frame clones, with some not included. The sample consists of some 40,000 clones, approximately 92% of them appearing once. Sequencing used peripheral blood, obtained before any cancer treatment. The receptors here all came from a female donor older than 55 with stage I lung adenocarcinoma.

The gene calls are TRBV11-3 and TRBJ2-3; 8 nucleotides agree with TRBD2. Germline V CDR1 and CDR2: SGHNT, YENEEA. V shed 4 bases, J shed 5 bases, and the junction held 5 bases outside the gene matches. The length of the CDR3 is 14 residues. The CDR3 loop is CASSSGGAEDTQYF. The CDR3 nucleotides are TGTGCCAGCAGCTCCGGGGGGGCAGAAGATACGCAGTATTTT.

J is TRBJ1-2 and V is TRBV6-1; D perhaps matches TRBD1 (6 bases). The CDR3 runs to 14 residues. The germline V and J ends were trimmed by 2 bases and 8 bases, with 15 bases remaining between them. CDR1 MNHNS and CDR2 SASEGT come from the germline V gene. CDR3 DNA: TGTGCCAGCAGTGAATACAGGGACTCGGGAGGCTACACCTTC. Residues: CASSEYRDSGGYTF.

The chain couples TRBV28 to TRBJ2-7, with no clear D. V lost 6 bases and J lost 2, with 11 bases in between. Germline V CDR1 and CDR2: MDHEN, SYDVKM. The CDR3 consists of 13 residues. The CDR3 coding sequence is TGTGCCAGCAGCCTGGGCGGTCCCTACGAGCAGTACGTC. Protein sequence: CASSLGGPYEQYV.

The chain links TRBV7-8 to TRBJ2-7, with 7 bases fitting TRBD1. The CDR3 has 13 amino acids. The V segment lost 3 bases and the J segment 4 bases; nucleotides outside the gene matches: 3. Germline CDR1 is SGHVS and CDR2 is FQNEAQ. For the CDR3, the DNA is TGTGCCAGCAGCTTCCGGACAGGATACGAGCAGTACGTC. Translation gives CASSFRTGYEQYV.